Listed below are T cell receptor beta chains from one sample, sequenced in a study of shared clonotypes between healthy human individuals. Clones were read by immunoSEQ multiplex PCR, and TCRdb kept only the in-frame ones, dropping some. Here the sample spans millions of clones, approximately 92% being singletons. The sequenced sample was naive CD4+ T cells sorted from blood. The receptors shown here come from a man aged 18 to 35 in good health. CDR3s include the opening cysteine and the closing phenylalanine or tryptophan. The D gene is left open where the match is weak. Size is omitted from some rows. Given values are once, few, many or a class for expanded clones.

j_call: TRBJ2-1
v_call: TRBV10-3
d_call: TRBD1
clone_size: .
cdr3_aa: CAIRQDRGASTDGEQFF
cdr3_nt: TGTGCCATCAGGCAAGACAGGGGCGCATCAACCGATGGAGAGCAGTTCTTC

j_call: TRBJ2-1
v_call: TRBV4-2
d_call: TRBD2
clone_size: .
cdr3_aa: CASSQSFLELAGGNEQFF
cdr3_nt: TGTGCCAGCAGCCAAAGTTTCTTGGAACTAGCGGGCGGGAATGAGCAGTTCTTC

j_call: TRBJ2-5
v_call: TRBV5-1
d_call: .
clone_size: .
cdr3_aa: CASSLTGILETQYF
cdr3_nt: TGCGCCAGCAGCCTGACTGGGATCTTGGAGACCCAGTACTTC

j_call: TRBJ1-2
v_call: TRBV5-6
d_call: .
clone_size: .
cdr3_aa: CASSLGQAVRGYTF
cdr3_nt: TGTGCCAGCAGCTTGGGACAGGCGGTTCGGGGCTACACCTTC

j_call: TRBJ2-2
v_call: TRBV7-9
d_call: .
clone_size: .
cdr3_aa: CASSPVVGELFF
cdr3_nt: TGTGCCAGCAGCCCAGTGGTCGGGGAGCTGTTTTTT

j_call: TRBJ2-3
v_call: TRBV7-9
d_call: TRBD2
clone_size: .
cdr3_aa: CASSLALAGGRTDTQYF
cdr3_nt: TGTGCCAGCAGCTTAGCGCTAGCGGGGGGACGCACAGATACGCAGTATTTT

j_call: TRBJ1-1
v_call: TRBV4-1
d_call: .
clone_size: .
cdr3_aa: CASSQTRRNTEAFF
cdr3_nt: TGCGCCAGCAGCCAAACAAGGAGGAACACTGAAGCTTTCTTT

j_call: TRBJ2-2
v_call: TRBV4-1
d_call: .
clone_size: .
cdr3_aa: CASSQLFRVSTGELFF
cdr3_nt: TGCGCCAGCAGCCAGTTGTTTAGGGTTAGCACCGGGGAGCTGTTTTTT

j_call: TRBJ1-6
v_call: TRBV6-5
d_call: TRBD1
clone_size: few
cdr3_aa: CASSWIRDRDSPLHF
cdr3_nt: TGTGCCAGCAGTTGGATCCGGGACAGGGATTCACCCCTCCACTTT

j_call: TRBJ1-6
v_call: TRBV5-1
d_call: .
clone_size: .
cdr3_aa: CASSLDGIFNSPLHF
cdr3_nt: TGCGCCAGCAGCTTGGACGGCATTTTTAATTCACCCCTCCACTTT

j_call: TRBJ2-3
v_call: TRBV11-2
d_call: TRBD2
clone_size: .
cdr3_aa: CASTFLVTSGGADTQYF
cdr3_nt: TGTGCCAGCACCTTCTTAGTAACCAGCGGGGGGGCGGATACGCAGTATTTT

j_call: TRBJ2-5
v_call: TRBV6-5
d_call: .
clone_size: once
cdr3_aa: CASSRDQETQYF
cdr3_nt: TGTGCCAGCTCTAGGGATCAAGAGACCCAGTACTTC

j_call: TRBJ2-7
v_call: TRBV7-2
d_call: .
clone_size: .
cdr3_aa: CASSLFGEQYF
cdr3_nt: TGTGCCAGCAGCTTATTTGGCGAGCAGTACTTC

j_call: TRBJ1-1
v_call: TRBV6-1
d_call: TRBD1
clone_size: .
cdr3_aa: CASSVIGTGGSVNTEAFF
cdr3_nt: TGTGCCAGCAGTGTGATTGGGACAGGGGGCTCCGTGAACACTGAAGCTTTCTTT

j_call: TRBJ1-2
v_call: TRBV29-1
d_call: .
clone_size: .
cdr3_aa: CSVEEGARGWYGYTF
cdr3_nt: TGCAGCGTTGAAGAAGGGGCCAGGGGATGGTATGGCTACACCTTC

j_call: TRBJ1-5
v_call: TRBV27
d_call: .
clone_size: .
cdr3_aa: CASSQDRDQPQHF
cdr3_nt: TGTGCCAGCAGTCAGGACAGAGATCAGCCCCAGCATTTT

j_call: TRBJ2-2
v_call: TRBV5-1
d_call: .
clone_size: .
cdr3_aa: CASSTDNTGELFF
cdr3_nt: TGCGCCAGCAGCACTGATAACACCGGGGAGCTGTTTTTT

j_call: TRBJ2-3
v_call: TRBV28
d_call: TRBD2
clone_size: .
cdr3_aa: CASSLPGLAGDTQYF
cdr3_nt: TGTGCCAGCAGTCTCCCGGGACTAGCCGGAGATACGCAGTATTTT

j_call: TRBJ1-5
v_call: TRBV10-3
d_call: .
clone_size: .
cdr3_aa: CAIRGGDNQPQHF
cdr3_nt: TGTGCCATCAGGGGTGGGGACAATCAGCCCCAGCATTTT

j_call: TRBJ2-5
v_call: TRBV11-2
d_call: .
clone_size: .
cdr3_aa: CASSLRWETQYF
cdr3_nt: TGTGCCAGCAGCTTGAGGTGGGAGACCCAGTACTTC

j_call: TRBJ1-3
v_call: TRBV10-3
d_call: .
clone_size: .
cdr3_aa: CAISESDRGNTIYF
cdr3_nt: TGTGCCATCAGTGAGTCGGATCGGGGAAACACCATATATTTT

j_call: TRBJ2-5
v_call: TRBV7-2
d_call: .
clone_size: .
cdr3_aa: CASSLRPGVAPQETQYF
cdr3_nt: TGTGCCAGCAGCTTACGGCCCGGAGTAGCGCCACAAGAGACCCAGTACTTC

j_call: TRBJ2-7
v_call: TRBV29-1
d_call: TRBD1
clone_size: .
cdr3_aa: CSVEDPVGQGSYEQYF
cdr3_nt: TGCAGCGTTGAAGATCCTGTGGGACAGGGATCCTACGAGCAGTACTTC

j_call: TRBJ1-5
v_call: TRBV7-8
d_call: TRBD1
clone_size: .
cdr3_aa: CASSVTGVNAGNQPQHF
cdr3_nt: TGTGCCAGCAGCGTCACAGGGGTTAATGCTGGCAATCAGCCCCAGCATTTT

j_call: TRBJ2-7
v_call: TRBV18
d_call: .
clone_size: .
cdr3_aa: CASSPRDGTYEQYF
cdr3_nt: TGTGCCAGCTCACCACGGGACGGGACCTACGAGCAGTACTTC

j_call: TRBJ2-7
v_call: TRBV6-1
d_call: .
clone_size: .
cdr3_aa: CASSEDTNRSYEQYF
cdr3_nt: TGTGCCAGCAGTGAAGACACAAACCGCTCCTACGAGCAGTACTTC

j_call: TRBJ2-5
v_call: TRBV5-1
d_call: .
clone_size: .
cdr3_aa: CASSLVGGETQYF
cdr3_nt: TGCGCCAGCAGCTTGGTCGGGGGAGAGACCCAGTACTTC

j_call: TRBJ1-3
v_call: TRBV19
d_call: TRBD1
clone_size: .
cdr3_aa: CASTPDRGTGNTIYF
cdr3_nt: TGTGCCAGTACCCCAGACAGGGGTACTGGAAACACCATATATTTT

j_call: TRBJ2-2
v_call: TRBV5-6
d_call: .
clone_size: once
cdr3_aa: CASSLQGPSNTGELFF
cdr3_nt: TGTGCCAGCAGCTTACAGGGACCTTCGAACACCGGGGAGCTGTTTTTT

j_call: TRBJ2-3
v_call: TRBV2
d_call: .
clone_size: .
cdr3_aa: CASSAQGDTQYF
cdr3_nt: TGTGCCAGCAGTGCGCAGGGGGATACGCAGTATTTT

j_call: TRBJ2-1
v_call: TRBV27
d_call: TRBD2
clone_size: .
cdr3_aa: CASNIAGGLYNEQFF
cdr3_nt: TGTGCCAGCAATATAGCGGGAGGGCTTTACAATGAGCAGTTCTTC

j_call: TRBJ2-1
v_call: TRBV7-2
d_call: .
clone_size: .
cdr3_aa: CASSLAGGLYNEQFF
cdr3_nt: TGTGCCAGCAGCTTAGCCGGGGGCCTCTACAATGAGCAGTTCTTC

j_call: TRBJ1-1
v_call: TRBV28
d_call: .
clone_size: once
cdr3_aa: CASRDGRGAFF
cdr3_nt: TGTGCCAGCAGAGATGGCCGGGGGGCTTTCTTT

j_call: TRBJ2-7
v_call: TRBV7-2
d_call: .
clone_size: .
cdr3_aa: CASSLTADTSYEQYF
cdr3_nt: TGTGCCAGCAGCTTAACGGCTGATACTTCCTACGAGCAGTACTTC